These T cell receptor beta chains were read from a single sample in a study of blood T cell repertoires in COVID-19. This table comes from immunoSEQ multiplex PCR, and its TCRdb copy is limited to in-frame clones, with some not included. In the table there are some 270,000 clones, more than 75% of which are singletons. The sequencing sample was made of peripheral blood. These receptors all come from a woman older than 75 with COVID-19, enrolled during active disease. Both conserved end residues are part of each CDR3. Each record gives: clone size, D gene, J gene, V gene, CDR3 DNA, CDR3 protein. A D gene is named only where the DNA matches it firmly. Clone size is stated in some rows and not others, as once, few, many or a class when expanded.

size: .; D: .; J: TRBJ2-5; V: TRBV19; DNA: TGTGCCAGTAGGCGTTCTAGCGTTGAGACCCAGTACTTC; CDR3: CASRRSSVETQYF
size: .; D: TRBD2; J: TRBJ2-5; V: TRBV2; DNA: TGTGCCAGCAGTCCCGCGGGGGGCCAAGAGACCCAGTACTTC; CDR3: CASSPAGGQETQYF
size: .; D: TRBD1; J: TRBJ1-1; V: TRBV19; DNA: TGTGCCATAATCGACAGGGCAAGCACTGAAGCTTTCTTT; CDR3: CAIIDRASTEAFF
size: .; D: .; J: TRBJ1-6; V: TRBV7-2; DNA: TGTGCCAGCAGCTTTCGGGACTTAAGTTCACCCCTCCACTTT; CDR3: CASSFRDLSSPLHF
size: once; D: .; J: TRBJ1-1; V: TRBV28; DNA: TGTGCCAGCGTAGTGAACACTGAAGCTTTCTTT; CDR3: CASVVNTEAFF
size: .; D: .; J: TRBJ1-1; V: TRBV5-1; DNA: TGCGCCAGCAGCTTGAGCAACACTGAAGCTTTCTTT; CDR3: CASSLSNTEAFF
size: .; D: TRBD2; J: TRBJ2-5; V: TRBV3-1/TRBV3-2; DNA: TGTGCCAGCAGGTGGACTAGCGGGGGCACTTTTGTAGGAGAGACCCAGTACTTC; CDR3: CASRWTSGGTFVGETQYF
size: .; D: .; J: TRBJ1-6; V: TRBV28; DNA: TGTGCCAGCAGTTCGCCCGGGGGGCCAGGGTCACCCCTCCACTTT; CDR3: CASSSPGGPGSPLHF
size: .; D: TRBD1; J: TRBJ1-4; V: TRBV2; DNA: TGTGCCAGCAGGTTCAGGGGGCCTCGTGAAAAACTGTTTTTT; CDR3: CASRFRGPREKLFF
size: .; D: TRBD1; J: TRBJ1-2; V: TRBV27; DNA: TGTGCCAGCAGAAGGACCACGGGACAGGGGGCCTATGGCTACACCTTC; CDR3: CASRRTTGQGAYGYTF
size: .; D: TRBD1; J: TRBJ2-7; V: TRBV6-5; DNA: TGTGCCAGCAGTTTCCGGGACAGGGGATACGAGCAGTACTTC; CDR3: CASSFRDRGYEQYF
size: .; D: TRBD1; J: TRBJ2-2; V: TRBV5-1; DNA: TGCGCCAGCCAAGGACAGGGGAACACCGGGGAGCTGTTTTTT; CDR3: CASQGQGNTGELFF
size: .; D: TRBD2; J: TRBJ2-3; V: TRBV15; DNA: TGTGCCACCAGCAGCGGGGGGAGCACAGATACGCAGTATTTT; CDR3: CATSSGGSTDTQYF
size: .; D: .; J: TRBJ1-5; V: TRBV24-1; DNA: TGTGCCACCAGCCCCGGGAAGCAGAATCAGCCCCAGCATTTT; CDR3: CATSPGKQNQPQHF
size: .; D: TRBD2; J: TRBJ2-2; V: TRBV2; DNA: TGTGCCAGCAGCGACGGGGGAGGGGGGGAGCTGTTTTTT; CDR3: CASSDGGGGELFF
size: .; D: .; J: TRBJ1-6; V: TRBV27; DNA: TGTGCCAGCAGTTTAAAGGCCTCGGGACACCTGAGACTCTCCTATAATTCACCCCTCCACTTT; CDR3: CASSLKASGHLRLSYNSPLHF
size: .; D: TRBD1; J: TRBJ2-6; V: TRBV5-1; DNA: TGCGCCAGCAGCTATCAGGGGGCGGCTGGGGCCAACGTCCTGACTTTC; CDR3: CASSYQGAAGANVLTF
size: .; D: TRBD1; J: TRBJ1-4; V: TRBV6-5; DNA: TGTGCCAGCAGGCCTCCGGGACAGAATGAAAAACTGTTTTTT; CDR3: CASRPPGQNEKLFF
size: once; D: TRBD1; J: TRBJ1-4; V: TRBV6-1; DNA: TGTGCCAGCAGTGATCAGGACAGGCTTATGGAAAAACTGTTTTTT; CDR3: CASSDQDRLMEKLFF
size: .; D: TRBD2; J: TRBJ2-1; V: TRBV4-2; DNA: TGTGCCAGCAGCCAAGAGGGGGCTAGCGGGGGTGCTAGCTCCTACAATGAGCAGTTCTTC; CDR3: CASSQEGASGGASSYNEQFF
size: .; D: .; J: TRBJ1-3; V: TRBV6-5; DNA: TGTGCCACCGCCAGGGGAAACACCATATATTTT; CDR3: CATARGNTIYF
size: .; D: .; J: TRBJ2-1; V: TRBV4-3; DNA: TGCGCCAGCAGCCAAGGACGGCGGGGTCGCTACAATGAGCAGTTCTTC; CDR3: CASSQGRRGRYNEQFF
size: .; D: .; J: TRBJ1-5; V: TRBV28; DNA: TGTGCCAGCAGTGAGACAGGTAGCAATCAGCCCCAGCATTTT; CDR3: CASSETGSNQPQHF
size: .; D: TRBD1; J: TRBJ1-1; V: TRBV7-2; DNA: TGTGCCAGCAGCTTAGCTATTGTGGGACAGGGAGCTTTCTTT; CDR3: CASSLAIVGQGAFF
size: .; D: .; J: TRBJ2-5; V: TRBV2; DNA: TGTGCCTGTCGGGACAACCAAGAGACCCAGTACTTC; CDR3: CACRDNQETQYF
size: .; D: .; J: TRBJ1-1; V: TRBV30; DNA: TGTGCCTGGAGCGCCCGTGAGTTCGGCACTGAAGCTTTCTTT; CDR3: CAWSAREFGTEAFF
size: .; D: .; J: TRBJ1-4; V: TRBV7-2; DNA: TGTGCCAGCAGCTCCGGGGGACGGCCTGAAGAGAAACTGTTTTTT; CDR3: CASSSGGRPEEKLFF
size: .; D: .; J: TRBJ1-5; V: TRBV6-2/TRBV6-3; DNA: TGTGCCAGCAGCCCCCCAGGGGATTCCACCGCCCGTCAGCCCCAGCATTTT; CDR3: CASSPPGDSTARQPQHF
size: few; D: TRBD1; J: TRBJ1-5; V: TRBV2; DNA: TGTGCCAGCAGCCTACAGGGGGCCACTAGCAATCAGCCCCAGCATTTT; CDR3: CASSLQGATSNQPQHF
size: .; D: .; J: TRBJ1-1; V: TRBV29-1; DNA: TGCAGCGTTGGAGTTGCTGGGCTGAATGAAGCTTTCTTT; CDR3: CSVGVAGLNEAFF
size: .; D: .; J: TRBJ2-3; V: TRBV11-3; DNA: TGTGCCAGCAGCTTAGATCCTTATACGCAGTATTTT; CDR3: CASSLDPYTQYF
size: .; D: TRBD2; J: TRBJ2-5; V: TRBV6-5; DNA: TGTGCCAGCAGTTACTCGAGACTAGCGGGAGAGACCCAGTACTTC; CDR3: CASSYSRLAGETQYF
size: .; D: .; J: TRBJ1-5; V: TRBV19; DNA: TGTGCCAGTAACCTCCAGGGCATTCCTAATCAGCCCCAGCATTTT; CDR3: CASNLQGIPNQPQHF
size: .; D: TRBD2; J: TRBJ2-3; V: TRBV19; DNA: TGTGCCAGTAGTATCCTAGCGGGGGCCTCCACAGATACGCAGTATTTT; CDR3: CASSILAGASTDTQYF
size: once; D: .; J: TRBJ1-5; V: TRBV6-1; DNA: TGTGCCAGCAGTGAAGCAGGTGGCCAGGATCAGCCCCAGCATTTT; CDR3: CASSEAGGQDQPQHF
size: .; D: TRBD2; J: TRBJ2-1; V: TRBV7-3; DNA: TGTGCCAGCAGCTTCACTAGCGGGGAGTACAATGAGCAGTTCTTC; CDR3: CASSFTSGEYNEQFF
size: .; D: .; J: TRBJ2-1; V: TRBV5-4; DNA: TGTGCCAGCAGCTCGGGGTGGAAGGATGAGCAGTTCTTC; CDR3: CASSSGWKDEQFF
size: few; D: TRBD1; J: TRBJ1-1; V: TRBV19; DNA: TGTGCCAGTAGACTACGGACAGGATACAGTAACACTGAAGCTTTCTTT; CDR3: CASRLRTGYSNTEAFF
size: .; D: TRBD2; J: TRBJ2-5; V: TRBV10-2; DNA: TGCGCCAGCAGTGAGCCTGGGGTCGCGGGGGTCCACCAAGAGACCCAGTACTTC; CDR3: CASSEPGVAGVHQETQYF
size: .; D: .; J: TRBJ1-2; V: TRBV19; DNA: TGTGCCAGTAGTATCTCGGCAGGTCCATATGGCTACACCTTC; CDR3: CASSISAGPYGYTF
size: .; D: TRBD1; J: TRBJ1-1; V: TRBV14; DNA: TGTGCCAGCAGCGTCGGACAGGGAGGAACTGAAGCTTTCTTT; CDR3: CASSVGQGGTEAFF
size: .; D: TRBD1; J: TRBJ1-4; V: TRBV6-5; DNA: TGTGCCAGCAGGAGGGACAGCCAATTCGAAAAACTGTTTTTT; CDR3: CASRRDSQFEKLFF
size: .; D: .; J: TRBJ1-2; V: TRBV19; DNA: TGTGCCAGTACTAAAGACAGGTCGACCTATGGCTACACCTTC; CDR3: CASTKDRSTYGYTF
size: once; D: .; J: TRBJ2-6; V: TRBV14; DNA: TGTGCCAGCAGCCAAACAGAGAGCGTCCTGACTTTC; CDR3: CASSQTESVLTF
size: .; D: TRBD1; J: TRBJ2-2; V: TRBV19; DNA: TGTGCCAGTAGTCCCAGGGGGTTGGATAGGCCCGGGGAGCTGTTTTTT; CDR3: CASSPRGLDRPGELFF
size: once; D: TRBD1; J: TRBJ1-6; V: TRBV6-1; DNA: TGTGCCAGCAGTGACAGGGGGTATTCACCCCTCCACTTT; CDR3: CASSDRGYSPLHF
size: .; D: TRBD2; J: TRBJ2-3; V: TRBV5-8; DNA: TGTGCCAGCAGCCCACTAGCGGGAAAGACAGATACGCAGTATTTT; CDR3: CASSPLAGKTDTQYF
size: .; D: .; J: TRBJ1-1; V: TRBV5-4; DNA: TGTGCCAGCAGCCGGGGGGGGACCGCTGAAGCTTTCTTT; CDR3: CASSRGGTAEAFF
size: .; D: .; J: TRBJ2-5; V: TRBV20-1; DNA: TGCAGTGCTAGCAGCGAGGAGACCCAGTACTTC; CDR3: CSASSEETQYF
size: .; D: .; J: TRBJ2-3; V: TRBV28; DNA: TGTGCCAGCAGTTTTGACAGGGGAGGGGATACGCAGTATTTT; CDR3: CASSFDRGGDTQYF
size: .; D: TRBD2; J: TRBJ2-1; V: TRBV6-6; DNA: TGTGCCAGCAGCAAGACTAGCGGGGGGGCCCGTGAGCAGTTCTTC; CDR3: CASSKTSGGAREQFF
size: .; D: TRBD1; J: TRBJ2-1; V: TRBV19; DNA: TGTGCCAGTAGTACTTCCGGGACAGGGTTATCTGAGCAGTTCTTC; CDR3: CASSTSGTGLSEQFF
size: .; D: .; J: TRBJ1-3; V: TRBV2; DNA: TGTGCCAGGAAAGGGAGCGCCGGCGACACCATATATTTT; CDR3: CARKGSAGDTIYF
size: .; D: .; J: TRBJ1-1; V: TRBV6-5; DNA: TGTGCCAGCACTACCGCGTACGGAGGCACTGAAGCTTTCTTT; CDR3: CASTTAYGGTEAFF
size: .; D: .; J: TRBJ1-2; V: TRBV20-1; DNA: TGCAGTGCTGAGGGTGGCTACACCTTC; CDR3: CSAEGGYTF
size: .; D: .; J: TRBJ2-7; V: TRBV5-6; DNA: TGTGCCAGCAGCTTGGTATCCCAGGGTAACGAGCAGTACTTC; CDR3: CASSLVSQGNEQYF
size: .; D: TRBD2; J: TRBJ2-7; V: TRBV6-6; DNA: TGTGCCAGCAGTCCGGGGGGAAGGGTCACCGAGCAGTACTTC; CDR3: CASSPGGRVTEQYF
size: once; D: TRBD2; J: TRBJ2-3; V: TRBV5-1; DNA: TGCGCCAGCAGCCGAGACGGGACTAGCGGGGACACGCAGTATTTT; CDR3: CASSRDGTSGDTQYF
size: once; D: .; J: TRBJ1-1; V: TRBV5-8; DNA: TGTGCCAGCGGGGGTGCCCCAGGGAGGATCGAGTCAGCTTTCTTT; CDR3: CASGGAPGRIESAFF
size: .; D: .; J: TRBJ2-7; V: TRBV5-6; DNA: TGTGCCAGCAGCTCGCTCCCCGGGGGATACGAGCAGTACTTC; CDR3: CASSSLPGGYEQYF